This is a list of T cell receptor beta chains from one sample in a study of T cell repertoires in cytomegalovirus infection. TCRdb itself ran the reads through MiXCR, one entry per CDR3 protein. The table shows 200,000 to 250,000 distinct CDR3 sequences, with 20% to 25% occurring only once. The sample consisted of CD8+ T cells from PBMCs. These receptors originate from a human donor in good health (CMV status not recorded). Some clones in this sample may be carry-over from other donors' samples. The CDR3 runs from the conserved cysteine through the conserved F or W. The D gene is left open where the match is weak. Clone size, where shown, is once, few, many, or a class for clones that have expanded.

NA	TRBV5-1	TRBJ2-2	NA	TGCGCCAGCAGCTTGGACGGGTACGACACCGGGGAGCTGTTTTTT	CASSLDGYDTGELFF
NA	TRBV4-1	TRBJ2-3	NA	TGCGCCAGCAGCCAAGATGTTGCAACAGATACGCAGTATTTT	CASSQDVATDTQYF
many	TRBV11-1	TRBJ2-1	TRBD1	TGTGCCAGCAGCTTAGCGTCCGGGACAGGAGCCTACAATGAGCAGTTCTTC	CASSLASGTGAYNEQFF
few	TRBV19	TRBJ1-4	NA	NA	CASTSGPDSVF
many	TRBV10-3	TRBJ2-7	NA	TGTGCCATCAGTGAGGGGACTTCCTACGAGCAGTACTTC	CAISEGTSYEQYF
NA	TRBV3-1	TRBJ1-1	NA	TGTGCCAGCAGCCAAGATCTGATTCCCACTGAAGCTTTCTTT	CASSQDLIPTEAFF
few	TRBV28	TRBJ2-5	NA	TGTGCCAGCAGTTGGGACACGGTGAAGGAAGAGACCCAGTACTTC	CASSWDTVKEETQYF
few	TRBV20-1	TRBJ2-1	TRBD2	TGCAGTGCTAGAGCCTCGCTAGCGGGGCAATCGAATGAGCAGTTCTTC	CSARASLAGQSNEQFF
many	TRBV12-3/TRBV12-4	TRBJ2-5	NA	TGTGCCAGCAGCCGGACATACCAAGAGACCCAGTACTTC	CASSRTYQETQYF
NA	TRBV4-1	TRBJ2-7	NA	TGCGCCAGCAGCCGCGGAGTCTCCTACGAGCAGTACTTC	CASSRGVSYEQYF
NA	TRBV28	TRBJ1-5	NA	TGTGCCAGCAGTTTATACGACGGTCGATATAGCAATCAGCCCCAGCATTTT	CASSLYDGRYSNQPQHF
NA	TRBV28	TRBJ2-7	NA	TGTGCCAGCAGTCCACGCCCTGACGTCACCTACGAGCAGTACTTC	CASSPRPDVTYEQYF
few	TRBV28	TRBJ2-3	NA	TGTGCCAGCAGTGCTCTAGCAGTTAGCACAGATACGCAGTATTTT	CASSALAVSTDTQYF
few	TRBV2	TRBJ2-1	TRBD1	TGTGCCAGCAGTGGGGGACAGGCCTCCTACAATGAGCAGTTCTTC	CASSGGQASYNEQFF
NA	TRBV28	TRBJ1-2	NA	TGTGCCAGCAGTTTCGGAGGGGCTTCCTATGGCTACACCTTC	CASSFGGASYGYTF
once	TRBV4-1	TRBJ2-7	NA	TGCGCCAGCAGCCCTGGAGGGTTAAACGAGCAGTACTTC	CASSPGGLNEQYF
NA	TRBV6-2/TRBV6-3	TRBJ2-1	NA	TGTGCCAGCACCGACCCTCGGGCCTACAATGAGCAGTTCTTC	CASTDPRAYNEQFF
many	TRBV20-1	TRBJ2-5	TRBD2	TGCAGTGCTAGAGTCGGCGGGGGGAAAGAGACCCAGTACTTC	CSARVGGGKETQYF
NA	TRBV20-1	TRBJ1-2	NA	TGCAGTGCTGGGGAAGGGATTAACTATGGCTACACCTTC	CSAGEGINYGYTF
few	TRBV5-1	TRBJ1-1	NA	TGCGCCAGCAGCTTGTATTTAGGTTGGGGGGACACTGAAGCTTTCTTT	CASSLYLGWGDTEAFF
many	TRBV7-9	TRBJ2-3	NA	TGTGCCAGCAACTCAGGAAGCACAGATACGCAGTATTTT	CASNSGSTDTQYF
few	TRBV20-1	TRBJ2-7	NA	TGCAGTGCTAGAGATTCTGGAGGAGTCTACGAGCAGTACTTC	CSARDSGGVYEQYF
NA	TRBV7-2	TRBJ2-1	TRBD2	TGTGCCAGCAGCGGGCGACTAGCGGGGTTGAGCTCCTACAATGAGCAGTTCTTC	CASSGRLAGLSSYNEQFF
NA	TRBV29-1	TRBJ2-7	NA	TGCAGCGTTGAAATCCCTCCCGAGCAGTACTTC	CSVEIPPEQYF
many	TRBV7-2	TRBJ2-5	NA	TGTGCCAGCAGCTTATCACCTCTAATAACAGAGACCCAGTACTTC	CASSLSPLITETQYF
NA	TRBV28	TRBJ2-3	NA	TGTGCCAGCAGTTTACCCGGGACCCGCGATACGCAGTATTTT	CASSLPGTRDTQYF
many	TRBV12-3/TRBV12-4	TRBJ1-1	NA	TGTGCCAGCAGTTTTAGTCCGAACACTGAAGCTTTCTTT	CASSFSPNTEAFF
few	TRBV4-1	TRBJ1-5	NA	TGCGCCAGCAACCTAGGACAGAGCAATCAGCCCCAGCATTTT	CASNLGQSNQPQHF
few	TRBV2	TRBJ1-2	NA	TGTGCCAGCCAACAGCTTAACTATGGCTACACCTTC	CASQQLNYGYTF
NA	TRBV20-1	TRBJ2-7	NA	TGCAGTGCTAGAGATGGGGCAGGTTCCTACGAGCAGTACTTC	CSARDGAGSYEQYF
few	TRBV13	TRBJ1-1	NA	TGTGCCAGCAGCTTAAACCAGGGTCTAACTGAAGCTTTCTTT	CASSLNQGLTEAFF
NA	TRBV5-8	TRBJ1-2	TRBD1	TGTGCCAGCATTGAGCAGGGGGCGAATGGCTACACCTTC	CASIEQGANGYTF
many	TRBV7-6	TRBJ2-3	TRBD1	TGTGCCAGCAGCTTACGTCGGGACAGCCCTAGCACAGATACGCAGTATTTT	CASSLRRDSPSTDTQYF
NA	TRBV4-2	TRBJ2-3	TRBD2	TGTGCCAGCACCCCGCTAGCGGGGGGACCAGATACGCAGTATTTT	CASTPLAGGPDTQYF
few	TRBV7-7	TRBJ2-2	NA	TGTGCCAGCGGTCCGGGTATCACCCAGTGGGTGGTCGACACCGGGGAGCTGTTTTTT	CASGPGITQWVVDTGELFF
once	TRBV5-3	TRBJ1-2	TRBD1	TGTGCCAGCAGCAGCGGGACAGGGGAAAGGAACTATGGCTACACCTTC	CASSSGTGERNYGYTF
NA	TRBV10-3	TRBJ2-1	NA	TGTGCCATCTGTGTTGGTGATGAGCAGTTCTTC	CAICVGDEQFF
NA	TRBV12-3/TRBV12-4	TRBJ2-1	NA	TGTGCCAGCAGGGCCGAGGAGGGGAATGAGCAGTTCTTC	CASRAEEGNEQFF
many	TRBV7-2	TRBJ2-7	NA	TGTGCCAGCAGCTTGGGAGGGGGTCCTTTTTCCTACGAGCAGTACTTC	CASSLGGGPFSYEQYF
NA	TRBV5-4	TRBJ1-2	NA	TGTGCCAGCAGCTGGGGGCAGTCTAACTATGGCTACACCTTC	CASSWGQSNYGYTF
many	TRBV7-2	TRBJ2-3	TRBD2	TGTGCCAGCAGCGCCACCGGGACTAGCGCTGCAGATACGCAGTATTTT	CASSATGTSAADTQYF
few	TRBV13	TRBJ2-1	NA	TGTGCCAGCAGCTTAGGGATAGACGGCAGCTCCTACAATGAGCAGTTCTTC	CASSLGIDGSSYNEQFF
few	TRBV7-9	TRBJ1-1	TRBD1	TGTGCCAGCAGCTACATACAGGGGACGGTTGAAGCTTTCTTT	CASSYIQGTVEAFF
NA	TRBV3-1	TRBJ2-1	TRBD2	TGTGCCAGCAGCCTCTTCGGGCTAGCGGGCCACAATGAGCAGTTCTTC	CASSLFGLAGHNEQFF
many	TRBV19	TRBJ2-1	NA	TGTGCCAGTAGTCTCCGGGACGGGAGCTCCTACAATGAGCAGTTCTTC	CASSLRDGSSYNEQFF
many	TRBV19	TRBJ2-1	NA	TGTGCCAGTAGAGACCCCGGGAATGAGCAGTTCTTC	CASRDPGNEQFF
medium-sized	TRBV29-1	TRBJ1-5	TRBD1	TGCAGCGTTACCGGGGACAGGGGCCTCAATCAGCCCCAGCATTTT	CSVTGDRGLNQPQHF
few	TRBV7-3	TRBJ2-1	TRBD1	TGTGCCAGCAGCTTAACCCCGGGACAGGCGTTGGACAATGAGCAGTTCTTC	CASSLTPGQALDNEQFF